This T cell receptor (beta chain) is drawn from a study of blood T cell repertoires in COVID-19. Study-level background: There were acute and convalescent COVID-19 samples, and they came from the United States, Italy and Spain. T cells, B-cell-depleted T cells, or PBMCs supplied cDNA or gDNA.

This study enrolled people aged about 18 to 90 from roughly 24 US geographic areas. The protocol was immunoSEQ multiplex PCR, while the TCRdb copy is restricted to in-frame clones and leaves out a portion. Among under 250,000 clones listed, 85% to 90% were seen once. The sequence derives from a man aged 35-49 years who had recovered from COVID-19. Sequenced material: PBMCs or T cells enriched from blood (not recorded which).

CDR3 coding DNA: TGTGCCAGCTCACCAAGTATAGATTCACCCCTCCACTTT. It encodes CASSPSIDSPLHF. The chain links TRBV18 to TRBJ1-6; D is unclear. The CDR3 totals 13 residues. CDR1 KGHSH and CDR2 LQKENI come from the germline V gene. V lost 2 bases, J lost 8 bases, and 7 bases lay in between.